This T cell receptor (beta chain) emerged from a study of blood T cell repertoires in COVID-19 (dated by TCRdb to about 2020). Broadly, across the study: Samples from collaborators originated in the United States, Italy and Spain and spanned both the acute and convalescent phases of COVID-19. The material from the prospective study consisted of cDNA or gDNA derived from T cells, B-cell-depleted T cells, or PBMCs. Deeply sampled blood TCRbeta repertoires from subjects exposed to, actively infected with, or recovered from COVID-19 were included in the dataset. The repertoires were released in a freely available public database intended as a resource for research on the immune response to SARS-CoV-2. The samples were drawn from the first 160 participants of the ongoing ImmuneRACE study and from 1,254 subjects provided by 6 global collaborators. Sample metadata almost always included a de-identified subject ID, COVID-19 status, age in years and sex. HLA class I and class II types, where available, came from metadata supplied by the sample provider rather than from assay-based typing.

Broad study findings and their caveats: The amount of clinical and demographic metadata varied by source and participant and was provided uncurated.

TCRbeta CDR3 regions were amplified from genomic DNA by means of the immunoSEQ Assay, a bias-controlled multiplex PCR. In the original analysis: The number of nucleated cells in each sample was estimated from the amplification of reference gene primers within the assay. To quantify the absolute abundance of each unique TCRbeta CDR3 rearrangement, sequence reads were collapsed and filtered. For each sample, productive Simpson clonality was calculated as the square root of Simpson's diversity index across productive rearrangements. TCRdb's version of the immuneACCESS table is confined to in-frame rearrangements and falls short of the full clone set. An unresolved V gene accounts for under half of the shortfall where checked; the remainder is of unknown origin. Clone size and V and J calls were adopted from that table, with D and trimming inferred from the DNA. The sample contains about 250,000 clones, roughly 80% of them found a single time. The leading ten clones occupy approximately 7.9% of the sample.

Collaborating institutions collected whole blood in K2EDTA tubes following their own protocols. For TCRbeta analysis, collaborator samples were shipped as frozen whole blood, as isolated PBMCs, or as DNA extracted from either sample type. The germline V gene (reference sequence) supplies CDR1 SGHNT and CDR2 YYREEE. Counted from cysteine to phenylalanine, this CDR3 has 15 amino acids. Of all the DNA, just the CDR3 is kept, 45 bases in frame from base 1. The junction carries 11 bases between V and J, which are trimmed by 2 bases and 1 base respectively. As concerns this clone: Its antigen has not been determined. It has no much larger one-base neighbor in the sample; base qualities were not kept.

This sequence originates from a woman of 80 years or more with acute or convalescent COVID-19. The receptor chain draws on TRBV5-4 and TRBJ2-3, and possibly TRBD1, on 6 matching bases. What was sequenced was peripheral blood. The encoded CDR3 is CASSFWGQGTDTQYF. Here is the DNA: TGTGCCAGCAGCTTTTGGGGGCAGGGCACAGATACGCAGTATTTT.